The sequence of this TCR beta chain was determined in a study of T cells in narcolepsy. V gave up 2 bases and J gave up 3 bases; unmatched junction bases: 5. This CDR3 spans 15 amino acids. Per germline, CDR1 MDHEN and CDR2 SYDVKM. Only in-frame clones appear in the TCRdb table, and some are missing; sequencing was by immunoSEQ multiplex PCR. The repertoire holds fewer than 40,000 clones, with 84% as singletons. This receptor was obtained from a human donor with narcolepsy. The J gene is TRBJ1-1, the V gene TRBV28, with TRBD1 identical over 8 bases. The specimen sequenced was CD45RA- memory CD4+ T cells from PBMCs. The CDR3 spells CASSLDRGGDTEAFF. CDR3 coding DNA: TGTGCCAGCAGTTTAGACAGGGGAGGGGACACTGAAGCTTTCTTT.